This TCR beta chain was captured in a study of radiotherapy plus CTLA-4 blockade in lung cancer. Between the trimmed V and J ends, which lost 5 bases and 15 bases, there was a span of 23 bases. Germline V lookup: CDR1 MDHEN, CDR2 SYDVKM. This CDR3 is built from 14 residues. Of note for this clone: Its antigen is still unknown.

Study outcomes and limitations: Expansion in blood of tumor-derived TCR clones was seen after radiotherapy plus ipilimumab.

The data were produced by immunoSEQ multiplex PCR, yet TCRdb's version contains in-frame clones alone and is incomplete. The data contain roughly 92,000 clones, approximately 83% of them seen just once; the ten biggest clones take up about 2%. This chain joins TRBV28 and TRBJ2-1, with TRBD2 as a possible D gene (6 bases). The sequenced sample was peripheral blood, obtained from a patient treated with radiotherapy plus ipilimumab. The receptor was isolated from a human donor with non-small cell lung cancer who had a partial response to radiotherapy plus ipilimumab. The CDR3 DNA follows: TGTGCCAGCAGTGACCCTGGAGGGACGATCAGCACGTTCTTC. It yields the protein CASSDPGGTISTFF.